The TCR beta chain under discussion was sequenced for a study of CXCR3-negative and CXCR3-positive naive CD8 T cells. In the study overall: The study obtained around 150 million TRB reads, about 1.5 +/- 0.3 million per library. Whole-study findings and limits: Cryopreserved cells partially lost CXCR3 expression, and fresh PBMCs were used in most assays. Comparably high diversity was seen in both naive subsets, and much lower diversity in memory CD8+ cells.

A remark on this clonotype: Its antigen is not known.

The authors made the TRB cDNA libraries by 5' RACE using UMI labels. From its re-call of the 5' RACE reads, TCRdb lists each CDR3 protein once, without DNA. The table lists about 38,000 distinct CDR3 sequences. This clonotype originated in a human donor in good health. Some clones in this sample may be carry-over from other donors' samples. Sequenced sample: memory CD8+ T cells from blood.

The CDR3 is CASWTGLYNEQFF. The V and J genes are TRBV12-3 or TRBV12-4 and TRBJ2-1. The CDR3 is made up of 13 amino acids.